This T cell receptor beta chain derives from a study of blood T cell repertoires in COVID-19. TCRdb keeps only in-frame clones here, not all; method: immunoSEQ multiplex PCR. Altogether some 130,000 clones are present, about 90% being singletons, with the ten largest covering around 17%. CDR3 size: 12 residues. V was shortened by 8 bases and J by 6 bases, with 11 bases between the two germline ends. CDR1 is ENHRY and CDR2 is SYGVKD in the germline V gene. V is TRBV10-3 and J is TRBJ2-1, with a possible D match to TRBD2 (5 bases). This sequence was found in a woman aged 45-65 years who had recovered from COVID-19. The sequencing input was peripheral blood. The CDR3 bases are TGTGCCATCGGAACCAGCGGCAATGAGCAGTTCTTC. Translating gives CAIGTSGNEQFF.